This T cell receptor beta chain was sequenced for a study of spatial heterogeneity in lung cancer. Across the whole study: TCR transcript abundance in tumor regions was strongly correlated with the T cell module score obtained from matched bulk RNA-seq.

TCRdb recomputed calls from the 5' RACE reads with MiXCR, one row per CDR3 protein. This sample has 20,000 to 25,000 distinct CDR3 sequences, with around 6% found just once. There are many counts of this clonotype. Its target is not known. Whole-study results and caveats: Mutation counts in tumors were tracked by counts of expanded intratumoral alpha and beta TCRs.

The time point denotes: sample taken at primary tumor resection. The authors sequenced whole RNA from tumor, nontumor lung or frozen PBMC without sorting. This CDR3 region has 13 residues. V was pared by 8 bases and J by 4 bases, with 14 bases between. CDR1 is LGHDT, CDR2 YNNKEL, per germline (reference sequence). The rearrangement links TRBV3-1 to TRBJ1-2; D is ambiguous. The input for sequencing was lung tumor tissue, taken at surgery. This clonotype originated in a male donor with early-stage non-small cell lung cancer. CDR3 nucleotide sequence: TGTGCCAGCGGTAAACAACGGGGCTATGGCTACACCTTC. Encoded protein: CASGKQRGYGYTF.